A single sample gave rise to the 21 T cell receptor beta chains below, sequenced in a study of blood T cell repertoires in COVID-19. The protocol was immunoSEQ multiplex PCR, while the TCRdb copy is restricted to in-frame clones and leaves out a portion. The sample includes under 500,000 clones, more than 85% of them seen just once. Sequencing input: peripheral blood. These receptors all stem from a woman in her twenties or thirties with acute or convalescent COVID-19.

This clone was recorded once. The chain combines TRBV9 with TRBJ2-7; 7 bases are shared with TRBD1. With V trimmed by 4 bases and J by 3 bases, 7 bases remained unmatched. Germline CDR1 and CDR2: SGDLS and YYNGEE. This CDR3 region has 14 residues. The CDR3 protein is CASSQSGTDYEQYF. CDR3 in DNA: TGTGCCAGCAGCCAGTCCGGGACAGACTACGAGCAGTACTTC.

The gene calls are TRBV7-9 and TRBJ1-2; 7 nucleotides align to TRBD1. Unmatched junction bases numbered 8, after V lost 3 bases and J lost 4 bases. From germline, CDR1 is SEHNR and CDR2 FQNEAQ (reference sequence). CDR3 length equals 15 residues. The CDR3 DNA sequence: TGTGCCAGCAGCTTCTTAGAGGCAGGGGGCTATGGCTACACCTTC. Protein product: CASSFLEAGGYGYTF.

This chain joins TRBV6-5 and TRBJ1-1, with TRBD1 as a possible D gene (5 bases). CDR1 is MNHEY, CDR2 SVGAGI, per germline. The V end was cut by 7 bases, the J end by 6 bases, with 12 bases between. The CDR3 length is 12 residues. CDR3 coding DNA: TGTGCCAGCATCGGGGGGTGGGCTGAAGCTTTCTTT. Amino acid sequence: CASIGGWAEAFF.

The CDR3 loop is CASSIGGIGELFF. The CDR3 region has the DNA TGTGCCAGTAGTATCGGGGGTATCGGGGAGCTGTTTTTT. The chain uses TRBV19 and TRBJ2-2, with TRBD2 as a possible D gene (6 bases). The V end lost 3 bases, the J end lost 7 bases, and 9 bases lay between the germline ends. Germline CDR1 reads LNHDA; CDR2 reads SQIVND (reference sequence). CDR3 size: 13 residues. The variable domain in full, completed from reference TRBV19 and TRBJ2-2, reads DGGITQSPKYLFRKEGQNVTLSCEQNLNHDAMYWYRQDPGQGLRLIYYSQIVNDFQKGDIAEGYSVSREKKESFPLTVTSAQKNPTAFYLCASSIGGIGELFFGEGSRLTVL.

This sequence joins TRBV5-6 and TRBJ2-1; 8 bases fit TRBD2. Germline V CDR1 and CDR2: SGHDT, YYEEEE. There are 16 residues in the CDR3. V was clipped by 0 bases and J by 7 bases; unmatched bases: 9. The CDR3 reads CASSLAPRGGMNEQFF. The CDR3 DNA reads TGTGCCAGCAGCTTGGCCCCCCGCGGGGGGATGAATGAGCAGTTCTTC.

Only a few counts were recorded for this clone. The CDR3 nucleotides are TGTGCCAGCCTCGGGACAGGGCCCGTATATGGCTACACCTTC. This codes for CASLGTGPVYGYTF. The chain combines TRBV19 with TRBJ1-2; 9 bases match TRBD1. The CDR3 contains 14 residues. CDR1 and CDR2 (germline): LNHDA, SQIVND (reference sequence). V trimming: 9 bases; J trimming: 5 bases; junction bases outside the gene matches: 10. Full variable domain (remainder filled in from reference TRBV19 and TRBJ1-2): DGGITQSPKYLFRKEGQNVTLSCEQNLNHDAMYWYRQDPGQGLRLIYYSQIVNDFQKGDIAEGYSVSREKKESFPLTVTSAQKNPTAFYLCASLGTGPVYGYTFGSGTRLTVV.

V and J are TRBV5-5 and TRBJ1-1; no definite D call. The CDR3 is 18 residues long. Germline V CDR1 and CDR2: SGHKS, YYEKEE (reference sequence). Between the trimmed V and J ends, which lost 4 bases and 4 bases, there was a span of 26 bases. CDR3 residues: CASSPSSQIRVLFTEAFF. The DNA for the CDR3 is TGTGCCAGCAGCCCCTCATCGCAGATACGAGTACTATTCACTGAAGCTTTCTTT.

This clone was detected once. The chain recombines TRBV14 with TRBJ1-2; 8 bases align to TRBD1. CDR3 length equals 19 residues. The V gene's germline CDR1 is SGHDN and CDR2 FVKESK. Trimming at V came to 0 bases and at J to 3 bases, leaving 15 bases not matched to a gene. Here the CDR3 DNA reads TGTGCCAGCAGCCAAGATTGGTGGGCATCAGGGGGCCCCCACTATGGCTACACCTTC. It encodes CASSQDWWASGGPHYGYTF. The whole variable domain, filled in from reference TRBV14 and TRBJ1-2, reads EAGVTQFPSHSVIEKGQTVTLRCDPISGHDNLYWYRRVMGKEIKFLLHFVKESKQDESGMPNNRFLAERTGGTYSTLKVQPAELEDSGVYFCASSQDWWASGGPHYGYTFGSGTRLTVV.

The V and J genes are TRBV2 and TRBJ1-1, with TRBD1 identical over 8 bases. This CDR3 has 15 residues. Germline V CDR1 and CDR2: SNHLY, FYNNEI. Trimming took 7 bases from V and 1 from J; bases not matched to a gene: 8. CDR3 in DNA: TGTGCCAGCAAGAAAGGACAGGGTTGGAACACTGAAGCTTTCTTT. It codes for CASKKGQGWNTEAFF.

The count of this clone is one. This chain uses TRBV21-1 with TRBJ1-6. TRBV21-1 is a pseudogene locus. This CDR3 has 16 amino acids. This chain's CDR3 is CASSGGELGYNSPLHF. In DNA form, the CDR3 reads TGTGCCAGCAGCGGGGGGGAGCTAGGATATAATTCACCCCTCCACTTT.

V gene TRBV5-1 combines with J gene TRBJ1-3; tentative D call: TRBD1 (5 bases). Per the germline V gene, CDR1 is SGHRS and CDR2 is YFSETQ. Between the trimmed V and J ends, which lost 2 bases and 4 bases, there was a span of 10 bases. The CDR3 contains 14 residues. The CDR3 sequence: CASSFGGRGNTIYF. The DNA of the CDR3 is TGCGCCAGCAGCTTCGGGGGAAGAGGAAACACCATATATTTT.

The V and J genes are TRBV7-2 and TRBJ2-3, with D possibly being TRBD2 (6 bases). Germline CDR1 and CDR2: SGHTA and FQGNSA. The CDR3 totals 17 residues. Trimming cost V 2 bases and J 2 bases, with 17 bases left between them. In DNA, the CDR3 is TGTGCCAGCAGCTTAATCGGTAGCGGTTCGTTCACAGATACGCAGTATTTT. The encoded protein is CASSLIGSGSFTDTQYF.

V and J are TRBV9 and TRBJ2-7; 7 bases are shared with TRBD1. The V gene's germline CDR1 is SGDLS and CDR2 YYNGEE. The CDR3 contains 14 residues. The trim removed 3 bases at V and 2 bases at J, leaving 5 bases unmatched. DNA for the CDR3: TGTGCCAGCAGCGCCTCCGGGACAGCCTACGAGCAGTACTTC. It encodes CASSASGTAYEQYF.

The chain couples TRBV9 to TRBJ2-1; perhaps TRBD1 as D (5 bases). The V and J ends lost 2 bases and 8 bases respectively, with 14 bases between them. Per the germline V gene, CDR1 is SGDLS and CDR2 is YYNGEE. This CDR3 has 14 residues. The CDR3: CASSVKKGFDEQFF. DNA of the CDR3: TGTGCCAGCAGCGTTAAAAAGGGGTTCGATGAGCAGTTCTTC.

CDR3 protein: CASSLELLTYANYGYTF. CDR3 sequence (DNA): TGTGCCAGCAGCTTGGAGCTGTTGACTTACGCTAACTATGGCTACACCTTC. The V and J genes are TRBV5-5 and TRBJ1-2; D gene ambiguous. V shed 0 bases and J shed 0 bases, with 15 bases lying between them. CDR3 size: 17 residues. Germline V gene data show CDR1 as SGHKS and CDR2 as YYEKEE (reference sequence).

The rearrangement joins TRBV30 to TRBJ1-6, with 7 bases lining up with TRBD1. The CDR3 runs to 14 residues. With 3 bases clipped from V and 7 bases from J, the junction kept 6 bases outside the gene matches. CDR1 and CDR2 from the germline V gene are GTSNPN and SVGIG (reference sequence). CDR3 DNA: TGTGCCTGGAGACCGACAGGGAGGAATTCACCCCTCCACTTT. Translated: CAWRPTGRNSPLHF.

The chain is built from TRBV5-1 and TRBJ1-1; no definite D call. The CDR3 runs to 15 residues. Germline V lookup: CDR1 SGHRS, CDR2 YFSETQ. The V gene lost 0 bases and the J gene lost 1 base, with 10 bases spanning the gap. This CDR3 is CASSLAQRANTEAFF. For the CDR3, the DNA is TGCGCCAGCAGCTTGGCGCAGCGAGCGAACACTGAAGCTTTCTTT.

The chain carries TRBV6-1 and TRBJ2-7, with D possibly being TRBD2 (6 bases). The germline V gene has CDR1 MNHNS and CDR2 SASEGT. This CDR3 is built from 15 residues. V was shortened by 3 bases and J by 4 bases, with 16 bases between the two germline ends. CDR3 in amino acids: CASSEDGVGGYEQYF. The CDR3 region has the DNA TGTGCCAGCAGTGAGGACGGTGTTGGGGGGTACGAGCAGTACTTC.

This CDR3 is CATRDREENEAFF. The CDR3, as DNA: TGTGCCACCAGAGACAGGGAGGAGAATGAAGCTTTCTTT. V usage is TRBV24-1 and J usage is TRBJ1-1, with 7 bases identical to TRBD1. J gave up 7 bases and V 7 bases, and 8 bases lay outside the gene matches. CDR1 KGHDR and CDR2 SFDVKD come from the germline V gene. This CDR3 spans 13 amino acids.

The chain is built from TRBV6-5 and TRBJ2-5, with 9 bases fitting TRBD2. V lost 2 bases, J lost 4 bases, and 5 bases stayed unmatched. In germline, CDR1 is MNHEY, CDR2 SVGAGI. There are 15 residues in the CDR3. DNA for the CDR3: TGTGCCAGCAGTTACGGGACTAGCCGTGCAGAGACCCAGTACTTC. It encodes CASSYGTSRAETQYF.

The table lists this clone with a few counts. The V and J genes are TRBV2 and TRBJ2-5; the match to TRBD2 covers 9 bases. The V segment lost 6 bases and the J segment 5 bases; nucleotides outside the gene matches: 13. Germline V CDR1 and CDR2: SNHLY, FYNNEI. This CDR3 region has 16 residues. CDR3: CASSGELTSGRETQYF. The CDR3 DNA sequence: TGTGCCAGCAGCGGAGAACTGACTAGCGGACGGGAGACCCAGTACTTC.